This TCR beta chain stems from a study of T cells in women clearing cervical HPV infection. The germline V gene has CDR1 DFQATT and CDR2 SNEGSKA (reference sequence). The CDR3 runs 14 residues. Trimming took off 5 bases at V and 4 bases at J, with 17 bases between the two ends. Assay used: immunoSEQ multiplex PCR; TCRdb lists only in-frame clones, some missing. This repertoire includes about 39,000 clones. As concerns this clone: The read comes to an end 3 residues before the CDR3 does, leaving the germline J gene to fill in the end.

V usage is TRBV20-1 and J usage is TRBJ1-2; TRBD1 might be the D (5 bases). This sequence was found in a woman between 18 and 70 years old with a cervical HPV16 infection that either progressed to CIN3+ or cleared (not recorded which). The sequenced sample consisted of blood buffy coat. The sequenced CDR3 bases are TGCAGTGCTCCTCGGAAATGGGGCTCCTATGGC. Translated: CSAPRKWGSYG. The entire CDR3 sequence reads CSAPRKWGSYGYTF.